Following are 18 T cell receptor beta chains from one sample sequenced in a study of blood T cell repertoires in COVID-19 (dated by TCRdb to the early 2020s). The library was generated by the immunoSEQ multiplex PCR assay. The table comes from immuneACCESS by way of TCRdb, which keeps in-frame sequences with V and J called. Part of the clones is missing from these tables; in studies checked, under half for an unresolved V gene and the rest for unknown reasons. The sample table lists a few hundred thousand clones, around 81% of them with a count of one. The ten largest clones take up 7% to 8.5% of the sample. Sequencing was carried out using PBMCs or T cells enriched from blood (not recorded which). Receptors were obtained from a woman aged 40 to 50 with acute COVID-19.

This clone was picked up a small number of times. The chain is built from TRBV9 and TRBJ1-6; the D gene is possibly TRBD1 (6 bases). The CDR3 consists of 15 residues. Trimming shortened V by 0 bases and J by 7 bases, and 11 bases separated the two germline ends. Germline V gives CDR1 SGDLS, CDR2 YYNGEE. The DNA for the CDR3 is TGTGCCAGCAGCGTAGAGGGGGGGAAGAATTCACCCCTCCACTTT. Translating gives CASSVEGGKNSPLHF. The complete variable domain, with remaining parts taken from reference TRBV9 and TRBJ1-6, reads DSGVTQTPKHLITATGQRVTLRCSPRSGDLSVYWYQQSLDQGLQFLIQYYNGEERAKGNILERFSAQQFPDLHSELNLSSLELGDSALYFCASSVEGGKNSPLHFGNGTRLTVT.

The chain links TRBV3-1 (or the pseudogene TRBV3-2) to TRBJ1-2; 9 bases agree with TRBD1. This CDR3 has 14 residues. With V trimmed by 0 bases and J by 7 bases, 3 bases remained unmatched. CDR1 and CDR2 from the germline V gene are LGHDT and YNNKEL (reference sequence). DNA for the CDR3: TGTGCCAGCAGCCAAGAGGACAGGGGAGGTGGCTACACCTTC. Translated, it gives CASSQEDRGGGYTF.

J is TRBJ1-4 and V is TRBV2; D remains ambiguous. Germline CDR1 is SNHLY and CDR2 is FYNNEI. This CDR3 comprises 15 residues. The germline V and J ends were trimmed by 1 base and 4 bases, with 10 bases remaining between them. This CDR3 reads CASSEGAGFNEKLFF. Here the CDR3 DNA reads TGTGCCAGCAGTGAAGGGGCCGGATTTAATGAAAAACTGTTTTTT.

The chain employs TRBV13 and TRBJ1-3, with D possibly matching TRBD1 (6 bases). This CDR3 contains 16 residues. Trimming pared 5 bases from V and 0 bases from J, leaving 14 bases between. The germline V gene encodes CDR1 PRHDT and CDR2 FYEKMQ (reference sequence). The DNA of the CDR3 is TGTGCCAGCAGCCGGCCGCGGACAGTCTCTGGAAACACCATATATTTT. Translated, it gives CASSRPRTVSGNTIYF.

The rearrangement joins TRBV11-1 to TRBJ2-5; 8 positions match TRBD1. The germline CDR1 and CDR2 sequences are SGHAT and FQDESV (reference sequence). The length of the CDR3 is 14 residues. V shed 4 bases and J 5 bases; nucleotides not matched to a gene: 6. CDR3 sequence reads: CASSYGQGEETQYF. In DNA, the CDR3 is TGTGCCAGCAGCTACGGACAGGGAGAGGAGACCCAGTACTTC.

J is TRBJ2-7 and V is TRBV11-1, with D possibly TRBD2 on 6 matching bases. CDR1 SGHAT and CDR2 FQDESV come from the germline V gene (reference sequence). CDR3 size: 15 residues. Trimming pared 0 bases from V and 4 bases from J, leaving 13 bases between. CDR3 nucleotides: TGTGCCAGCAGCTTAGCGGAGGGCGGCCCGTACGAGCAGTACTTC. Amino acid sequence: CASSLAEGGPYEQYF.

This chain connects TRBV28 to TRBJ2-1; D might be TRBD2 (6 bases). Germline V gene sequence: CDR1 MDHEN, CDR2 SYDVKM. Trimming stripped 6 bases from V and 0 bases from J, with 18 bases between. There are 17 residues in the CDR3. Written as DNA, the CDR3 is TGTGCCAGCAGGGAGGCCAGCGGGCTGAGCTCCTACAATGAGCAGTTCTTC. Residues: CASREASGLSSYNEQFF.

V and J are TRBV29-1 and TRBJ1-2, with D unclear. V lost 2 bases and J 4 bases, leaving 11 bases between the germline ends. The CDR3 has 13 residues. Germline V CDR1 and CDR2: SQVTM, ANQGSEA. The DNA of the CDR3 is TGCAGCGTTGAACGAGGAGAACTCTATGGCTACACCTTC. Protein product: CSVERGELYGYTF.

V and J are TRBV28 and TRBJ2-1, with 11 bases that match TRBD2. Trimming cost V 6 bases and J 8 bases; bases outside gene matches: 12. Germline CDR1 and CDR2: MDHEN and SYDVKM. This CDR3 is 16 amino acids long. The DNA of the CDR3 is TGTGCCAGCAGCAGTAGCGGGAGGGCTCTTCGGGATGAGCAGTTCTTC. Its translation: CASSSSGRALRDEQFF.

V is TRBV27 and J is TRBJ1-2, with TRBD1 matching 9 bases. Germline CDR1 reads MNHEY; CDR2 reads SMNVEV (reference sequence). CDR3 length: 16 residues. After removal of 2 bases from V and 7 bases from J, the junction contained 11 bases not matched to a gene. CDR3 DNA sequence: TGTGCCAGCAGTTTAAGGGCGGACAGGGGAATGGGTGGCTACACCTTC. Encoded protein: CASSLRADRGMGGYTF.

There are many counts of this clone. The V call is TRBV11-2, the J call TRBJ2-7, with 10 nucleotides matching TRBD2. CDR1 is SGHAT, CDR2 FQNNGV, per germline. CDR3 length equals 16 residues. Trimming removed 0 bases from V and 7 bases from J; junction bases left unmatched: 9. The CDR3 protein is CASSLEPSGSLGEQYF. The CDR3 nucleotides read TGTGCCAGCAGCTTAGAGCCTAGCGGGAGCCTGGGAGAGCAGTACTTC.

For this clone: Additional DNA sequences in this sample encode the identical CDR3. This chain joins TRBV12-3 or TRBV12-4 and TRBJ1-6; D gene ambiguous. Trimming took 3 bases from V and 10 from J, leaving 7 bases between them. The CDR3 is 12 residues long. CDR3 nucleotides: TGTGCCAGCAGTTTTGCGGGATCACCCCTCCACTTT. As protein: CASSFAGSPLHF.

This sequence joins TRBV12-3 or TRBV12-4 and TRBJ1-1; 8 positions match TRBD1. The CDR3 is 12 amino acids. V lost 6 bases and J lost 7; bases outside the gene matches: 4. CDR3 sequence reads: CASSRGQGEAFF. For the CDR3, the DNA is TGTGCCAGCAGCCGAGGACAGGGTGAAGCTTTCTTT.

This chain connects TRBV27 to TRBJ2-3; 9 bases line up with TRBD2. The CDR3 totals 15 residues. Germline V lookup: CDR1 MNHEY, CDR2 SMNVEV (reference sequence). Trimming removed 0 bases from V and 4 bases from J; junction bases left unmatched: 2. The CDR3 DNA follows: TGTGCCAGCAGTTTATCGACTAGCGGTGCAGATACGCAGTATTTT. Translation gives CASSLSTSGADTQYF.

The CDR3 protein is CASSPATGQGEYGYTF. The CDR3 nucleotides are TGTGCCAGCAGCCCCGCCACGGGACAGGGAGAATATGGCTACACCTTC. This sequence joins TRBV3-1 (or the pseudogene TRBV3-2) and TRBJ1-2, with 9 bases lining up with TRBD1. The CDR3 is made up of 16 amino acids. The V gene end was trimmed by 4 bases and the J gene end by 5 bases; junction bases not matched to a gene: 11. Germline V gene sequence: CDR1 LGHDT, CDR2 YNNKEL (reference sequence).

The chain employs TRBV5-4 and TRBJ2-5; 9 bases fit TRBD2. This CDR3 contains 14 residues. Germline values: CDR1 SGHNT, CDR2 YYREEE (reference sequence). The junction had 5 bases not matched to a gene; V was cut back by 6 bases and J by 2 bases. The DNA of the CDR3 is TGTGCCAGCACCCCGGCGGGGGGGCAAGAGACCCAGTACTTC. Translated, it gives CASTPAGGQETQYF.

This chain uses TRBV29-1 with TRBJ2-2; TRBD1 matches 7 bases. CDR1 is SQVTM and CDR2 is ANQGSEA in the germline V gene. The CDR3 loop spans 14 amino acids. V trimming: 3 bases; J trimming: 2 bases; junction bases outside the gene matches: 3. The CDR3 nucleotides read TGCAGCGTTGACATAGGGGGCAACACCGGGGAGCTGTTTTTT. Residues: CSVDIGGNTGELFF.

V usage is TRBV19 and J usage is TRBJ2-6; D is uncertain. Trimming stripped 4 bases from V and 0 bases from J, with 7 bases between. CDR3 size: 15 residues. Germline V gene data show CDR1 as LNHDA and CDR2 as SQIVND (reference sequence). The CDR3 reads CASSKHRSGANVLTF. The CDR3 nucleotides are TGTGCCAGTAGTAAACACCGCTCTGGGGCCAACGTCCTGACTTTC.